The entry below describes one TCR beta chain. This sample was included in a study of T cell responses to AZD1222 COVID-19 vaccine. V lost 0 bases and J lost 5, with 5 bases in between. The CDR3 contains 13 residues. Germline-derived CDR1 and CDR2 are SGHDT and YYEEEE. Sequenced by immunoSEQ multiplex PCR; TCRdb stores in-frame clones only, minus some. The sample lists 150,000 or so clones, around 92% occurring once. The rearrangement uses TRBV5-6 and TRBJ2-2, with D possibly being TRBD2 (5 bases). The clonotype comes from an adult who received the AZD1222 COVID-19 vaccine. This specimen consisted of peripheral blood, obtained 28 days after the second AZD1222 dose. The CDR3 nucleotides are TGTGCCAGCAGCTTGGGAGGGACCGGGGAGCTGTTTTTT. The encoded protein is CASSLGGTGELFF. The whole variable domain, remainder taken from reference TRBV5-6 and TRBJ2-2, is DAGVTQSPTHLIKTRGQQVTLRCSPKSGHDTVSWYQQALGQGPQFIFQYYEEEERQRGNFPDRFSGHQFPNYSSELNVNALLLGDSALYLCASSLGGTGELFFGEGSRLTVL.